This record concerns one TCR beta chain sequence. Antigen specificity is unknown. Healthy bone marrow donors supplied every sample. This sample was included in a study of cytomegalovirus exposure and HLA in healthy donors. Germline V gene sequence: CDR1 LNHDA, CDR2 SQIVND (reference sequence). The CDR3 is made up of 15 amino acids. J was trimmed by 12 bases and V by 4 bases; bases with no gene match: 11. Whole-study results and caveats: V- and J-gene trimming of TCR beta was linked (in a later analysis) to a missense DCLRE1C variant.

The PCR used 60 Vbeta and 13 Jbeta primers. Sequenced by immunoSEQ multiplex PCR; TCRdb stores in-frame clones only, minus some. This sample's clone table lists 130,000 to 150,000 clones. The sequence was collected from a man aged 35 to 55 in good health and CMV-seronegative. V gene TRBV19 combines with J gene TRBJ1-4; 10 nucleotides line up with TRBD1. The material sequenced was PBMCs. CDR3 in DNA: TGTGCCAGTAGTAGAACGGGACAGGGGAACGAAGAACTGTTTTTT. This gives the protein CASSRTGQGNEELFF. Full variable domain (remainder filled in from reference TRBV19 and TRBJ1-4): DGGITQSPKYLFRKEGQNVTLSCEQNLNHDAMYWYRQDPGQGLRLIYYSQIVNDFQKGDIAEGYSVSREKKESFPLTVTSAQKNPTAFYLCASSRTGQGNEELFFGSGTQLSVL.